A selection of T cell receptor beta chains follows, all from one sample in a study of identical twins. MiXCR, applied by TCRdb to the 5' RACE reads, yields one record per CDR3 protein. Here the sample spans approximately 690,000 distinct CDR3 sequences, 5.5% to 7.5% being singletons. Sequences were obtained from naive T cells sorted from blood. The receptors stem from a man younger than 30 in good health. CDR3s include the opening cysteine and the closing phenylalanine or tryptophan. A D gene is named only where the DNA matches it firmly. Expanded clones are given a class, and other clones once, few, many or no size at all.

j_call clone_size v_call d_call cdr3_aa cdr3_nt
TRBJ2-7 many TRBV24-1 - CATSDSPKGGHEQYF TGTGCCACCAGTGATTCCCCCAAGGGGGGACACGAGCAGTACTTC
TRBJ2-7 many TRBV20-1 - CSARDLKTGPYEQYF TGCAGTGCTAGAGATCTAAAAACGGGCCCCTACGAGCAGTACTTC
TRBJ1-2 many TRBV20-1 - CSAKVDGYTF TGCAGCGCAAAGGTGGATGGCTACACCTTC
TRBJ1-1 many TRBV4-3 TRBD1 CASSQNSGTEDTEAFF TGCGCCAGCAGCCAAAACTCCGGGACAGAAGACACTGAAGCTTTCTTT
TRBJ1-5 many TRBV29-1 TRBD1 CSVGGQGNQPQHF TGCAGCGTTGGGGGACAGGGCAATCAGCCCCAGCATTTT
TRBJ1-5 few TRBV27 - CASSFQGKLDQPQHF TGTGCCAGCAGTTTTCAGGGGAAATTGGATCAGCCCCAGCATTTT
TRBJ2-5 many TRBV29-1 TRBD1 CSVEGGQGKETQYF TGCAGCGTTGAAGGGGGACAGGGGAAAGAGACCCAGTACTTC
TRBJ2-3 few TRBV3-1 TRBD2 CASSQDLDSREKDTQYF TGTGCCAGCAGCCAAGATCTGGATTCGCGGGAGAAGGATACGCAGTATTTT
TRBJ1-2 many TRBV5-1 - CASSPSGHLANGYTF TGCGCCAGCAGCCCCTCGGGACACCTAGCAAATGGCTACACCTTC
TRBJ2-1 many TRBV9 - CASSVGLTEQFF TGTGCCAGCAGCGTAGGACTAACAGAGCAGTTCTTC
TRBJ2-1 many TRBV6-2/TRBV6-3 TRBD2 CASSYLVTSGRDEQFF TGTGCCAGCAGTTACCTTGTGACTAGCGGGAGGGATGAGCAGTTCTTC
TRBJ2-4 - TRBV4-3 TRBD1 CASSQAWTGGDIQYF TGCGCCAGCAGCCAAGCTTGGACAGGGGGAGACATTCAGTACTTC
TRBJ2-7 - TRBV5-6 TRBD1 CASSWGSQGAPYEQYF TGTGCCAGCAGCTGGGGAAGCCAGGGGGCACCCTACGAGCAGTACTTC
TRBJ2-5 - TRBV7-8 - CASGDSGKTQYF TGTGCCAGCGGGGACAGCGGGAAGACCCAGTACTTC
TRBJ2-1 few TRBV11-2 TRBD2 CASSAFSGDEQFF TGTGCCAGCAGCGCATTTAGCGGGGATGAGCAGTTCTTC
TRBJ2-5 - TRBV5-1 - CASSNEQETQYF TGCGCCAGCAGCAACGAGCAAGAGACCCAGTACTTC
TRBJ1-5 - TRBV15 - CATSRVGNQPQHF TGTGCCACCAGCAGAGTCGGCAATCAGCCCCAGCATTTT
TRBJ2-1 many TRBV6-4 TRBD2 CASSETERESNEQFF TGTGCCAGCAGTGAAACAGAGCGGGAGAGCAATGAGCAGTTCTTC
TRBJ2-7 many TRBV9 - CASSERTGLVNEQYF TGTGCCAGCAGCGAACGAACAGGGTTGGTCAACGAGCAGTACTTC
TRBJ2-1 many TRBV6-5 - CASSYAQYNEQFF TGTGCCAGCAGTTACGCGCAATACAATGAGCAGTTCTTC
TRBJ2-1 - TRBV18 - CASSPDGLASGEQFF TGTGCCAGCTCACCGGACGGCCTAGCTTCGGGGGAGCAGTTCTTC
TRBJ1-4 - TRBV19 TRBD1 CASTPVARQGNEKLFF TGTGCCAGTACCCCGGTCGCGAGACAGGGGAATGAAAAACTGTTTTTT
TRBJ1-1 few TRBV11-2 TRBD1 CASSAGTGIEAFF TGTGCCAGCAGCGCCGGGACAGGGATTGAAGCTTTCTTT
TRBJ2-1 - TRBV7-2 TRBD2 CASSFLRVAGYEQFF TGTGCCAGCAGCTTCCTCCGGGTAGCGGGTTATGAGCAGTTCTTC
TRBJ2-1 once TRBV6-5 - CASSIMGLEQFF TGTGCCAGCAGCATAATGGGGTTAGAGCAGTTCTTC
TRBJ2-1 many TRBV7-9 - CASSLGVKGRDRDEQFF TGTGCCAGCAGCCTCGGGGTTAAAGGAAGGGATAGGGATGAGCAGTTCTTC
TRBJ1-4 few TRBV27 - CASRPTGARNEKLFF TGTGCCAGCAGACCTACCGGGGCACGAAATGAAAAACTGTTTTTT
TRBJ2-1 few TRBV12-3/TRBV12-4 - CASSRWDLNNEQFF TGTGCCAGCAGTCGATGGGATCTCAACAATGAGCAGTTCTTC
TRBJ2-5 many TRBV20-1 TRBD2 CSARDPLTGAGGKAETQYF TGCAGTGCTAGAGACCCCTTAACGGGAGCGGGAGGGAAAGCGGAGACCCAGTACTTC
TRBJ2-1 many TRBV24-1 TRBD2 CATSASGRLVHDEQFF TGTGCCACCAGTGCCAGCGGGAGATTGGTCCACGATGAGCAGTTCTTC
TRBJ2-5 many TRBV7-6 - CASSLEVGSGAETQYF TGTGCCAGCAGCTTAGAGGTCGGTAGCGGTGCCGAGACCCAGTACTTC
TRBJ2-5 many TRBV7-9 TRBD1 CASSYRGRKETQYF TGTGCCAGCAGTTACAGGGGGCGAAAAGAGACCCAGTACTTC
TRBJ2-3 many TRBV12-3/TRBV12-4 - CASEGSWGEADTQYF TGTGCCAGCGAAGGGTCGTGGGGTGAGGCAGATACGCAGTATTTT
TRBJ2-5 few TRBV11-1 TRBD1 CASSLARSITGTEETQYF TGTGCCAGCAGCCTAGCCCGATCGATTACCGGGACAGAAGAGACCCAGTACTTC
TRBJ1-5 many TRBV12-3/TRBV12-4 - CASSFSHGQPQHF TGTGCCAGCAGTTTTAGTCACGGTCAGCCCCAGCATTTT
TRBJ2-7 - TRBV7-8 - CASSGKRSGTSYEQYF TGTGCCAGCAGCGGTAAGAGGAGCGGAACCTCCTACGAGCAGTACTTC
TRBJ2-5 many TRBV20-1 - CSAIPVLRETQYF TGCAGTGCTATCCCAGTCCTTAGAGAGACCCAGTACTTC
TRBJ2-3 many TRBV20-1 - CSARDQAYSTDTQYF TGCAGTGCTAGAGATCAGGCTTATAGCACAGATACGCAGTATTTT
TRBJ2-5 many TRBV12-3/TRBV12-4 TRBD2 CASSFTAGVETQYF TGTGCCAGCAGTTTCACGGCGGGAGTAGAGACCCAGTACTTC
TRBJ2-2 - TRBV7-9 - CASIPRDNTGELFF TGTGCCAGTATTCCGAGGGATAACACCGGGGAGCTGTTTTTT
TRBJ2-3 many TRBV20-1 - CSARPLDIGTDTQYF TGCAGTGCTAGGCCGCTGGATATAGGCACAGATACGCAGTATTTT
TRBJ2-3 many TRBV7-9 TRBD2 CASSLRGGTDTQYF TGTGCCAGCAGTTTACGGGGGGGGACAGATACGCAGTATTTT
TRBJ2-4 - TRBV19 - CASSIGLAKNIQYF TGTGCCAGTAGTATTGGGTTAGCCAAAAACATTCAGTACTTC
TRBJ2-3 many TRBV12-3/TRBV12-4 - CASSLPRRTDTQYF TGTGCCAGCAGCCTGCCACGTCGCACAGATACGCAGTATTTT
TRBJ2-1 many TRBV29-1 - CSVGGAGVKWFF TGCAGCGTCGGAGGGGCAGGGGTGAAGTGGTTCTTC
TRBJ2-5 many TRBV10-3 - CATATAGVEETQYF TGTGCCACGGCCACCGCAGGGGTGGAAGAGACCCAGTACTTC
TRBJ2-5 - TRBV7-9 - CASSFRWRQEQETQYF TGTGCCAGCAGCTTTCGGTGGAGACAGGAGCAAGAGACCCAGTACTTC
TRBJ2-1 - TRBV27 - CASSLLLGGNNEQFF TGTGCCAGCAGTTTATTGCTCGGAGGAAACAATGAGCAGTTCTTC
TRBJ2-1 many TRBV20-1 - CSARRAGLYNEQFF TGCAGTGCTAGGCGGGCGGGGCTATACAATGAGCAGTTCTTC
TRBJ2-3 many TRBV5-1 - CASSLRHYTDTQYF TGCGCCAGCAGCTTAAGGCATTACACAGATACGCAGTATTTT
TRBJ2-1 many TRBV29-1 - CSAINTQGWSQFF TGCAGCGCCATAAACACTCAGGGTTGGTCCCAGTTCTTC
TRBJ1-1 many TRBV7-9 - CASSLAGQVNTEAFF TGTGCCAGCAGCTTAGCCGGACAAGTAAACACTGAAGCTTTCTTT
TRBJ1-1 many TRBV29-1 - CSVENNGEAFF TGCAGCGTTGAAAACAACGGTGAAGCTTTCTTT
TRBJ2-1 many TRBV7-6 - CASSFEGDEQFF TGTGCCAGCAGCTTTGAAGGGGATGAGCAGTTCTTC
TRBJ2-5 few TRBV20-1 - CSAKRTIQETQYF TGCAGTGCTAAAAGGACAATCCAAGAGACCCAGTACTTC